One and the same sample provided the 15 T cell receptor beta chains below, sequenced in a study of Graves' ophthalmopathy and Graves' hyperthyroidism. Amplified material comprised TCR beta CDR3 regions derived from RNA transcripts. After a first-round RT-PCR with HTBI primers, a second-round multiplex PCR was run. TCRdb used MiXCR to reprocess the multiplex PCR reads, holding one entry per CDR3 protein. The repertoire includes 660,000 or so distinct CDR3 sequences, about two fifths of them detected once, and over 2.5% sits in the top ten. Sequencing was done on a sample of peripheral blood. The receptors were gathered from an adult man with Graves' ophthalmopathy.

This chain joins TRBV29-1 and TRBJ2-5; D unclear. Germline loops: CDR1 SQVTM, CDR2 ANQGSEA. The CDR3 loop spans 14 amino acids. Trimming left V 0 bases short and J 5 bases short, with 13 bases between. CDR3 DNA sequence: TGCAGCGTTGAAGATAACGGGCGTGGGGAGACCCAGTACTTC. Protein product: CSVEDNGRGETQYF.

About this clonotype itself: One base away lies a much larger clone, so this may be a sequencing read error. V usage is TRBV12-3 or TRBV12-4 and J usage is TRBJ2-2; maybe TRBD1 (6 bases). This CDR3 is 14 amino acids long. The CDR3 bases are TGTGCCGGCAGTTTAGCGAGGGGGATCGGGGAGCTGTTTTTT. It is translated as CAGSLARGIGELFF.

Only a few counts were recorded for this clonotype. This rearrangement joins TRBV7-9 to TRBJ2-7; 12 bases are a match to TRBD2. CDR3 size: 16 residues. CDR1 SEHNR and CDR2 FQNEAQ come from the germline V gene (reference sequence). Trimming at V came to 5 bases and at J to 5 bases, leaving 10 bases not matched to a gene. The CDR3 DNA sequence: TGTGCCAGCAGCACCTCCCGGACTAGCGGGGCCCACGAGCAGTACTTC. Its protein is CASSTSRTSGAHEQYF.

The chain joins TRBV7-3 to TRBJ2-6, with 7 bases that match TRBD1. Germline CDR1 reads SGHTA; CDR2 reads FQGTGA. J gave up 8 bases and V 0 bases, and 4 bases lay outside the gene matches. The CDR3 contains 15 residues. The CDR3 bases are TGTGCCAGCAGCTTAACAGGGACAGCCACCAACGTCCTGACTTTC. It yields the protein CASSLTGTATNVLTF.

The CDR3 loop is CASSLGGTGFYEQYF. Here the CDR3 DNA reads TGCGCCAGCAGCTTGGGAGGGACAGGGTTCTACGAGCAGTACTTC. This chain uses TRBV5-1 with TRBJ2-7, with 9 bases fitting TRBD1. The V segment lost 0 bases and the J segment 3 bases; nucleotides outside the gene matches: 4. The CDR3 covers 15 residues. Germline V CDR1 and CDR2: SGHRS, YFSETQ.

This chain joins TRBV7-9 and TRBJ2-5, with 10 bases that match TRBD1. The CDR3 runs to 15 residues. In germline, CDR1 is SEHNR, CDR2 FQNEAQ (reference sequence). Germline trimming cut 5 bases from V and 7 bases from J; bases unmatched to any gene: 10. The CDR3 nucleotides read TGTGCCAGCAGCACCCCGGGACAGGGGCCATGGACCCAGTACTTC. Its protein product is CASSTPGQGPWTQYF.

The chain recombines TRBV2 with TRBJ2-5; 16 bases agree with TRBD2. The germline V gene encodes CDR1 SNHLY and CDR2 FYNNEI. V lost 3 bases and J lost 5; bases outside the gene matches: 3. This CDR3 region has 16 residues. The CDR3 nucleotides are TGTGCCAGCAGTGACCCGGGACTAGCGGGAGGGGAGACCCAGTACTTC. Amino acid sequence: CASSDPGLAGGETQYF.

This clonotype was recorded a few times. The chain uses TRBV5-1 and TRBJ2-5; D possibly corresponds to TRBD2 (6 bases). Trimming pared 0 bases from V and 0 bases from J, leaving 9 bases between. Germline values: CDR1 SGHRS, CDR2 YFSETQ. The CDR3 is made up of 15 amino acids. This chain's CDR3 is CASSLGAGYQETQYF. As DNA, the CDR3 is TGCGCCAGCAGCTTGGGTGCGGGGTACCAAGAGACCCAGTACTTC.

The V call is TRBV6-5, the J call TRBJ2-5, with D tentatively TRBD2 (5 bases). This CDR3 region has 16 residues. The V gene lost 5 bases and the J gene lost 4 bases, with 20 bases spanning the gap. The V gene's germline CDR1 is MNHEY and CDR2 SVGAGI. The CDR3 DNA reads as TGTGCCAGCAGTCTCTTAACGGGAAGGCCCAGAGAGACCCAGTACTTC. Its translation: CASSLLTGRPRETQYF.

This clonotype was found many times. V gene TRBV2 combines with J gene TRBJ1-4, with unresolved D. Germline-derived CDR1 and CDR2 are SNHLY and FYNNEI. CDR3 length: 15 residues. The V gene lost 4 bases and the J gene lost 4 bases, with 13 bases spanning the gap. CDR3 DNA: TGTGCCAGCAGTGTGTCGTCGGGAGGTAATGAAAAACTGTTTTTT. This encodes CASSVSSGGNEKLFF.

CDR3 in amino acids: CASSSLDRGTGNTIYF. CDR3 coding DNA: TGTGCCAGCAGCTCCCTCGACAGGGGGACTGGAAACACCATATATTTT. V and J are TRBV7-9 and TRBJ1-3, with 9 bases aligning to TRBD1. There are 16 residues in the CDR3. V trimming: 4 bases; J trimming: 2 bases; junction bases outside the gene matches: 6. Germline V gene data show CDR1 as SEHNR and CDR2 as FQNEAQ (reference sequence).

This clonotype was seen at least ten times. The chain recombines TRBV14 with TRBJ1-2; TRBD1 matches at 7 bases. This CDR3 comprises 15 residues. V shed 1 base and J 2 bases; nucleotides not matched to a gene: 4. Germline V gene data show CDR1 as SGHDN and CDR2 as FVKESK. CDR3: CASSQGTGWNYGYTF. The CDR3 nucleotides are TGTGCCAGCAGCCAAGGGACAGGCTGGAACTATGGCTACACCTTC.

There are many counts of this clonotype. V usage is TRBV5-1 and J usage is TRBJ1-1; unclear D gene. This CDR3 contains 15 residues. The V end lost 4 bases, the J end lost 0 bases, and 13 bases lay between the germline ends. CDR1 SGHRS and CDR2 YFSETQ come from the germline V gene. The CDR3, as DNA: TGCGCCAGCAGCATCCGGGCCTCAATGAACACTGAAGCTTTCTTT. This translates into CASSIRASMNTEAFF.

This clonotype was seen more than once but under ten times. A much larger clone lies a single base off, so this may be a read error. V gene TRBV5-1 combines with J gene TRBJ2-2; 9 positions agree with TRBD1. With 6 bases clipped from V and 1 base from J, the junction kept 1 base outside the gene matches. Germline V CDR1 and CDR2: SGHRS, YFSETQ. The CDR3 totals 14 residues. CDR3 in amino acids: CASMGQGNTGELFF. CDR3 DNA: TGCGCCAGCATGGGACAGGGGAACACCGGGGAGCTGTTTTTT.

This clonotype has only one observation. The chain recombines TRBV6-1 with TRBJ2-7; 7 positions agree with TRBD1. The ends lost 8 bases at V and 2 bases at J; junction bases unmatched: 6. CDR3 length: 13 residues. Germline loops: CDR1 MNHNS, CDR2 SASEGT. CDR3 coding DNA: TGTGCCAGCGGATGGACAGGAACCTACGAGCAGTACTTC. Its protein product is CASGWTGTYEQYF.